This is a list of T cell receptor beta chains from one sample in a study of T cell repertoires in cytomegalovirus infection. TCRdb re-called the reads with MiXCR, one entry per CDR3 protein. The table lists approximately 770,000 distinct CDR3 sequences, 25% to 30% of them singletons. Their cognate antigens are unknown. The material sequenced was cultured CD8+ T cells from PBMCs, taken from culture after CMV antigen stimulation. The receptors stem from a human donor in good health (CMV status not recorded). Some clones in this sample may be carry-over from other donors' samples. Each CDR3 is given with its conserved first and last residue. The D gene is left open where the match is weak. Clone sizes are given selectively: once, few, many, or a class where the clone is expanded.

d_call,clone_size,v_call,j_call,cdr3_length,cdr3_nt,cdr3_aa
NA,few,TRBV6-5,TRBJ1-4,15,TGTGCCAGCAGTCCCATGGCAGGGCTTAATGAAAAACTGTTTTTT,CASSPMAGLNEKLFF
TRBD1,many,TRBV7-2,TRBJ2-1,16,TGTGCCAGCACCTCCGGTTGGACAGGAGGCTACAATGAGCAGTTCTTC,CASTSGWTGGYNEQFF
NA,NA,TRBV20-1,TRBJ2-3,14,TGCAGTGCTAGAGATCAGAGGGGCGCAGATACGCAGTATTTT,CSARDQRGADTQYF
NA,NA,TRBV11-1,TRBJ1-6,16,TGTGCCAGCAGCGACCAAACGTCCGGTTATAATTCACCCCTCCACTTT,CASSDQTSGYNSPLHF
TRBD1,NA,TRBV27,TRBJ1-1,14,TGTGCCAGCAGTTTTGGACAGGGGGGCGCTGAAGCTTTCTTT,CASSFGQGGAEAFF
TRBD1,few,TRBV12-3/TRBV12-4,TRBJ1-1,13,TGTGCCACCACTACACCAGGGGGCATTGAAGCTTTCTTT,CATTTPGGIEAFF
NA,few,TRBV20-1,TRBJ2-4,15,TGCAGTGCTAGAGATTGGGGGGGGCCCAAAAACATTCAGTACTTC,CSARDWGGPKNIQYF
NA,NA,TRBV6-2/TRBV6-3,TRBJ1-5,11,TGTGCCAGCAGTTACCCCGCGCCCCAGCATTTT,CASSYPAPQHF
NA,NA,TRBV7-6,TRBJ2-1,15,TGTGCCAGCACCCTAAGAGGGAGCTCCTACAATGAGCAGTTCTTC,CASTLRGSSYNEQFF
TRBD1,many,TRBV7-6,TRBJ2-1,16,TGTGCCAGCAGCCTCCAATGGACAGGGGACCACAATGAGCAGTTCTTC,CASSLQWTGDHNEQFF
NA,NA,TRBV7-9,TRBJ1-4,15,TGTGCCAGCAGCTCCCTTAACAGAGCTAATGAAAAACTGTTTTTT,CASSSLNRANEKLFF
NA,NA,TRBV24-1,TRBJ2-2,13,TGTGCCACCAGTGATTTGCGAGGCGGGGAGCTGTTTTTT,CATSDLRGGELFF
TRBD1,many,TRBV12-3/TRBV12-4,TRBJ1-1,13,TGTGCCAGCAGAGACAGGGGCAGGGCTGAAGCTTTCTTT,CASRDRGRAEAFF
TRBD2,NA,TRBV12-5,TRBJ2-1,15,TGTGCTAGTGGTTTTTTCGGCGGGGGGCCGAATGAGCAGTTCTTC,CASGFFGGGPNEQFF
NA,many,TRBV5-8,TRBJ1-1,15,TGTGCCAGCAGCTTGGGGAGGGGCTATTACACTGAAGCTTTCTTT,CASSLGRGYYTEAFF
TRBD2,NA,TRBV6-6,TRBJ2-3,15,TGTGCCAGCAGTCTCGGACTAGCGGGGGCCCCAGGCGCGTATTTT,CASSLGLAGAPGAYF
NA,once,TRBV7-6,TRBJ2-2,14,TGTGCCAGCAAGGTTGAGGCCAACACCGGGGAGCTGTTTTTT,CASKVEANTGELFF
NA,few,TRBV7-8,TRBJ1-2,19,TGTGCCAGCAGCTTCCCAAGGGGGGACGTACCCCTAACTAACTATGGCTACACCTTC,CASSFPRGDVPLTNYGYTF
TRBD1,once,TRBV5-8,TRBJ2-2,17,TGTGCCAGCAGCCCCGGGGACAGGGGTCCGAACACCGGGGAGCTGTTTTTT,CASSPGDRGPNTGELFF
NA,NA,TRBV6-6,TRBJ1-1,16,TGTGCCAGCAGTCCCTACGGCACAGGACCGAACACTGAAGCTTTCTTT,CASSPYGTGPNTEAFF
NA,NA,TRBV7-8,TRBJ2-3,15,TGTGCCAGCAGCTCCCGGCAGGAGAGCACAGATACGCAGTATTTT,CASSSRQESTDTQYF
TRBD1,many,TRBV7-2,TRBJ2-5,15,TGTGCCAGCAGCTTAGGACAGGGGGCTTTGGAGACCCAGTACTTC,CASSLGQGALETQYF
NA,few,TRBV19,TRBJ1-2,15,TGTGCCAGTAGTATAGTGCCGACAGGCCTCTATGGCTACACCTTC,CASSIVPTGLYGYTF
NA,many,TRBV7-6,TRBJ2-1,15,TGTGCCAGCAGCTTAGCAGCGTCCTCCTACAATGAGCAGTTCTTC,CASSLAASSYNEQFF
TRBD1,NA,TRBV13,TRBJ1-5,16,TGTGCCAGCAGCTTAGGATCCAGGGGGATCAATCAGCCCCAGCATTTT,CASSLGSRGINQPQHF
NA,NA,TRBV12-3/TRBV12-4,TRBJ1-5,14,TGTGCCAGCGCCCCCAGGACAGACTATCAGCCCCAGCATTTT,CASAPRTDYQPQHF
TRBD1,once,TRBV29-1,TRBJ1-4,13,TGCAGCGTTGAGGGACAGGGAGGGCAAAAACTGTTTTTT,CSVEGQGGQKLFF
NA,many,TRBV7-9,TRBJ1-4,11,TGTGCCAGCAGCTTACATGAAAAACTGTTTTTT,CASSLHEKLFF
TRBD1,NA,TRBV4-1,TRBJ1-1,17,TGCGCCAGCAGCCAAGGGGGACCGGGACAGGGGGCAACTGAAGCTTTCTTT,CASSQGGPGQGATEAFF
NA,NA,TRBV6-5,TRBJ1-5,11,TGTGCCGTGGGCCGACTCCAGGCCCAGCATTTT,CAVGRLQAQHF
TRBD1,NA,TRBV27,TRBJ2-3,15,TGTGCCAGCCAACCCGGGACAGGAGACACAGATATGCAGTATTTT,CASQPGTGDTDMQYF
NA,many,TRBV12-3/TRBV12-4,TRBJ2-2,12,TGTGCCAGCAGCTCCAAGACCGGGGAGCTGTTTTTT,CASSSKTGELFF
TRBD1,few,TRBV2,TRBJ1-2,15,TGTGCCAGCAGTGAAGCGGCAGGGGGTGGCTATGGCTACACCTTC,CASSEAAGGGYGYTF
TRBD2,NA,TRBV27,TRBJ2-3,18,TGTGCCAGCAGCCTTAAGGCTCTAGCGGGGGCCAACACAGATACGCAGTATTTT,CASSLKALAGANTDTQYF
NA,few,TRBV28,TRBJ2-6,19,TGTGCCAGCAGTCATTTTCCGGGCGCCCTAGTGGCTGGGGCCAACGTCCTGACTTTC,CASSHFPGALVAGANVLTF
NA,few,TRBV6-2/TRBV6-3,TRBJ2-5,14,TGTGCCAGCAGTACCCTACAGAGGAAAGAGACCCAGTACTTC,CASSTLQRKETQYF
TRBD1,many,TRBV6-4,TRBJ1-5,15,TGTGCCAGCAGTGAGACAGGGGAGGCCAATCAGCCCCAGCATTTT,CASSETGEANQPQHF
TRBD2,NA,TRBV6-6,TRBJ2-5,14,TGTGCCAGCAATCAGCGGGGGGGCAGGGAGACCCAGTACTTC,CASNQRGGRETQYF
NA,many,TRBV7-6,TRBJ1-5,15,TGTGCCAGCAGCTTAGACCCAACTAGCAATCAGCCCCAGCATTTT,CASSLDPTSNQPQHF
NA,NA,TRBV5-5,TRBJ2-1,14,TGTGCCAGCAGCTTTTTTCAGGGGTGGAATGAGCAGTTCTTC,CASSFFQGWNEQFF